The table lists the clone carrying this T cell receptor beta chain with many counts. The antigen is unknown. Other DNA variants within this sample encode the same CDR3. The data were obtained in a study of metastatic and nonmetastatic thyroid tumors. Study details: Across blood and tumor or nodule tissue, repertoires from malignant and benign thyroid patients were compared with one another.

Study conclusions and caveats: Compared with benign nodules, malignant thyroid tumors were reported to have significantly higher TCR beta diversity in both blood and tumor.

TCRdb recomputed clones from the PCR reads via MiXCR. The sample lists around 13,000 clones; 21% were seen once. No patient received treatment before thyroid surgery. The TCR was taken from a female donor with papillary thyroid cancer or a benign thyroid nodule (not recorded which). Some clones in this sample may be carry-over from other donors' samples. Input material: adjacent normal tissue.

The CDR3 DNA reads TGTGCCAGCAGTGAAGAAGATGGGACAGGAGGTCAGCCCCAGCATTTT. Translation gives CASSEEDGTGGQPQHF. V and J are TRBV2 and TRBJ1-5; 8 positions match TRBD1. CDR3 length: 16 residues. CDR1 and CDR2 (germline): SNHLY, FYNNEI. V lost 1 base to trimming and J lost 6 bases; unmatched junction nucleotides: 8.